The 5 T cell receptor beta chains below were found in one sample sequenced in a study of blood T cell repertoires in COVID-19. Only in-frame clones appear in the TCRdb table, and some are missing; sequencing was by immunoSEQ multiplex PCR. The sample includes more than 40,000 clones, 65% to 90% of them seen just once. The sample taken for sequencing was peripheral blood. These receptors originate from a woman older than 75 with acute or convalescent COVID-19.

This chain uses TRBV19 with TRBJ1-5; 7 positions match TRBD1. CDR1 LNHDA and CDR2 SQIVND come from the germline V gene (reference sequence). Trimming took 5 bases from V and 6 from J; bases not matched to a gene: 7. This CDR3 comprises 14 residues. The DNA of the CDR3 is TGTGCCAGTAGTCCTCGACAGGGCCTTCAGCCCCAGCATTTT. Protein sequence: CASSPRQGLQPQHF.

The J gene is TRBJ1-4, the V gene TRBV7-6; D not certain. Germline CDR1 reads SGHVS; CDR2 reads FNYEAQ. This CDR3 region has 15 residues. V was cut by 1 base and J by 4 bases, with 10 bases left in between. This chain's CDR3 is CASSLVGSLNEKLFF. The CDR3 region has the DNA TGTGCCAGCAGCTTAGTGGGCAGCCTTAATGAAAAACTGTTTTTT.

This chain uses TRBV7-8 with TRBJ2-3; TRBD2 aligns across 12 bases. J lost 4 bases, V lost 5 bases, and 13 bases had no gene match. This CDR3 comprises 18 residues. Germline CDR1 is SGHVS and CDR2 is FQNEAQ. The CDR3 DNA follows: TGTGCCAGCAGCGTAAATCCTAGCGGGGGGGCCGGGGCAGATACGCAGTATTTT. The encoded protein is CASSVNPSGGAGADTQYF.

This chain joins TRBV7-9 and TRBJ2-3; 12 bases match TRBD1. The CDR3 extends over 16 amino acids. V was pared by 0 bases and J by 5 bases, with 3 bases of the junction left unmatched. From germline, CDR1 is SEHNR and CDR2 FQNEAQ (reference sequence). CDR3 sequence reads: CASSLARDRGRDTQYF. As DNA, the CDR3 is TGTGCCAGCAGCTTAGCCCGGGACAGGGGGCGAGATACGCAGTATTTT.

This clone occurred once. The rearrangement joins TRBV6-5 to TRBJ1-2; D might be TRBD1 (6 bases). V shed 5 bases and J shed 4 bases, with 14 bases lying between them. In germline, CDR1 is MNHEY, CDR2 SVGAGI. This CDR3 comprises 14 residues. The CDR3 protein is CASSPRQEVYGYTF. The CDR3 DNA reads TGTGCCAGCAGTCCCAGACAGGAAGTCTATGGCTACACCTTC.